The 30 T cell receptor beta chains listed next were all sequenced from one sample in a study of graft-versus-host responses after intestinal transplantation. No antigen has been assigned to these receptors. Profiled with immunoSEQ multiplex PCR; TCRdb holds only in-frame clones, not every one. The table lists 100,000 to 140,000 clones, 87% of them singletons, with over 0.6% in the top ten. The sequencing used unstimulated CD4+ T cells sorted from spleen or lymph node cells, collected before transplant. The receptors derive from a human donor who was the organ donor for an intestinal transplant.

This rearrangement joins TRBV13 to TRBJ2-5; 10 bases agree with TRBD2. Unmatched junction bases numbered 9, after V lost 6 bases and J lost 2 bases. CDR3 length: 16 amino acids. Germline-derived CDR1 and CDR2 are PRHDT and FYEKMQ (reference sequence). CDR3 DNA: TGTGCCAGCAGTTCGTCCGCGACTAGCGGGCAAGAGACCCAGTACTTC. As protein: CASSSSATSGQETQYF.

The CDR3 loop reads CASSPYTDTQYF. The CDR3 DNA reads TGTGCCAGCAGCCCCTACACAGATACGCAGTATTTT. This chain joins TRBV9 and TRBJ2-3; D unclear. The CDR3 is made up of 12 amino acids. With 4 bases removed from V and 2 bases from J, the gap between germline ends came to 5 bases. Per the germline V gene, CDR1 is SGDLS and CDR2 is YYNGEE.

The chain combines TRBV6-9 with TRBJ1-5; D perhaps matches TRBD1 (5 bases). Deletions cut 5 bases from V and 2 bases from J, with 10 bases between. The CDR3 runs to 14 residues. Germline V gene data show CDR1 as MNHGY and CDR2 as SVAAGI. The DNA of the CDR3 is TGTGCCAGCAGTGATGGCAGGGGCAATCAGCCCCAGCATTTT. This sequence encodes CASSDGRGNQPQHF.

This clone showed up just once. The rearrangement joins TRBV9 to TRBJ2-7, with D unresolved. Trimming took off 0 bases at V and 7 bases at J, with 17 bases between the two ends. The germline V gene has CDR1 SGDLS and CDR2 YYNGEE. The CDR3 totals 15 residues. Here the CDR3 reads CASSVGSSGAGEQYF. The CDR3 region has the DNA TGTGCCAGCAGCGTAGGCTCTTCGGGTGCTGGGGAGCAGTACTTC. Full variable domain (outside the CDR3, taken from reference TRBV9 and TRBJ2-7): DSGVTQTPKHLITATGQRVTLRCSPRSGDLSVYWYQQSLDQGLQFLIQYYNGEERAKGNILERFSAQQFPDLHSELNLSSLELGDSALYFCASSVGSSGAGEQYFGPGTRLTVT.

CDR3 residues: CASRTGTSAPGELFF. In DNA, the CDR3 is TGTGCCAGCAGAACCGGGACTAGTGCTCCCGGGGAGCTGTTTTTT. This sequence joins TRBV7-2 and TRBJ2-2; 8 positions match TRBD2. The V and J ends lost 6 bases and 6 bases, in that order; junction bases with no gene match: 9. Germline CDR1 SGHTA, CDR2 FQGNSA. The CDR3 covers 15 residues. The full variable domain, with the rest looked up from reference TRBV7-2 and TRBJ2-2, is GAGVSQSPSNKVTEKGKDVELRCDPISGHTALYWYRQSLGQGLEFLIYFQGNSAPDKSGLPSDRFSAERTGGSVSTLTIQRTQQEDSAVYLCASRTGTSAPGELFFGEGSRLTVL.

V is TRBV28 and J is TRBJ2-7; 10 positions match TRBD2. CDR1 is MDHEN, CDR2 SYDVKM, per germline. V was pared by 6 bases and J by 2 bases, with 7 bases of the junction left unmatched. The CDR3 spans 15 residues. The CDR3 DNA sequence: TGTGCCAGCAGGCTCCAACTAGCGGGGCCCTACGAGCAGTACTTC. Its protein product is CASRLQLAGPYEQYF.

Concerning this clone: The sample has other DNA sequences that encode this CDR3 too. The chain has TRBV5-5 and TRBJ2-3; no definite D call. Germline CDR1 is SGHKS and CDR2 is YYEKEE (reference sequence). Trimming stripped 4 bases from V and 6 bases from J, with 9 bases between. This CDR3 region has 12 residues. The CDR3 spells CASSGLADTQYF. CDR3 DNA sequence: TGTGCCAGCAGCGGCTTGGCGGATACGCAGTATTTT. The entire variable domain, with the rest obtained from reference TRBV5-5 and TRBJ2-3, is as follows: DAGVTQSPTHLIKTRGQQVTLRCSPISGHKSVSWYQQVLGQGPQFIFQYYEKEERGRGNFPDRFSARQFPNYSSELNVNALLLGDSALYLCASSGLADTQYFGPGTRLTVL.

The chain is built from TRBV25-1 and TRBJ2-5; possibly TRBD2 for D (6 bases). CDR3 length equals 17 residues. In germline, CDR1 is MGHDK, CDR2 SYGVNS. V lost 1 base to trimming and J lost 1 base, with 16 bases between them. The CDR3, as DNA: TGTGCCAGCAGTGAATGGAGATTAGCGGAGATCCAAGAGACCCAGTACTTC. Its translation: CASSEWRLAEIQETQYF.

This clone was seen only a few times. The V call is TRBV2, the J call TRBJ2-1; 10 bases agree with TRBD1. Trimming at V came to 8 bases and at J to 5 bases, leaving 9 bases not matched to a gene. The CDR3 is 15 residues long. CDR1 SNHLY and CDR2 FYNNEI come from the germline V gene. The CDR3: CASARETGGHNEQFF. The CDR3 coding sequence is TGTGCCAGCGCCCGGGAGACAGGGGGCCACAATGAGCAGTTCTTC.

V usage is TRBV4-2 and J usage is TRBJ2-5; D perhaps matches TRBD2 (5 bases). Germline V gene lookup returns CDR1 LGHNA and CDR2 YNFKEQ. Trimming removed 4 bases at V and 5 bases at J, with 14 bases between. CDR3 length: 14 residues. CDR3 in DNA: TGTGCCAGCAGCCGAGACGGGATTCGTGAGACCCAGTACTTC. Its translation is CASSRDGIRETQYF.

The rearrangement links TRBV4-2 to TRBJ2-7; tentatively, D is TRBD2 (6 bases). The V and J ends lost 4 bases and 0 bases respectively, with 13 bases between them. Germline loops: CDR1 LGHNA, CDR2 YNFKEQ. CDR3 length equals 15 residues. The CDR3 nucleotides read TGTGCCAGCAGCCCGCCCGGGACTGACTCCTACGAGCAGTACTTC. Encoded protein: CASSPPGTDSYEQYF.

The chain employs TRBV5-1 and TRBJ1-2; 8 bases fit TRBD1. The CDR3 extends over 14 amino acids. V shed 0 bases, J shed 3 bases, and the junction held 1 base outside the gene matches. Germline lookup yields CDR1 SGHRS and CDR2 YFSETQ. In nucleotides, the CDR3 is TGCGCCAGCAGCTTGGCAGGGGGCTACTATGGCTACACCTTC. This gives the protein CASSLAGGYYGYTF.

The rearrangement uses TRBV30 and TRBJ1-2, with D perhaps TRBD1 (5 bases). V dropped 5 bases and J dropped 8 bases, with 18 bases sitting between them. Germline loops: CDR1 GTSNPN, CDR2 SVGIG (reference sequence). The CDR3 has 13 residues. CDR3 loop: CAWAPRVVGGYTF. CDR3 bases: TGTGCCTGGGCCCCCAGGGTCGTTGGAGGCTACACCTTC. The full variable domain, rest sourced from reference TRBV30 and TRBJ1-2, is SQTIHQWPATLVQPVGSPLSLECTVEGTSNPNLYWYRQAAGRGLQLLFYSVGIGQISSEVPQNLSASRPQDRQFILSSKKLLLSDSGFYLCAWAPRVVGGYTFGSGTRLTVV.

V and J are TRBV27 and TRBJ2-1; 16 positions match TRBD2. The CDR3 consists of 20 residues. Looked up from germline, CDR1 is MNHEY and CDR2 is SMNVEV (reference sequence). The junction had 16 bases not matched to a gene; V was cut back by 5 bases and J by 6 bases. Here the CDR3 reads CASSNLPGLAGGPRVNEQFF. The CDR3 DNA sequence: TGTGCCAGCAGTAACCTGCCGGGACTAGCGGGGGGGCCTCGGGTCAATGAGCAGTTCTTC.

The genes are TRBV29-1 and TRBJ2-1; D is ambiguous. The CDR3 has 13 amino acids. The germline V gene has CDR1 SQVTM and CDR2 ANQGSEA. With 7 bases removed from V and 5 bases from J, the gap between germline ends came to 15 bases. Here the CDR3 reads CSAIGRVNNEQFF. CDR3 DNA: TGCAGCGCTATAGGTCGGGTTAACAATGAGCAGTTCTTC.

The chain has TRBV6-5 and TRBJ1-2; no reliable D call. Trimming left V 8 bases short and J 3 bases short, with 7 bases between. From germline, CDR1 is MNHEY and CDR2 SVGAGI. The CDR3 sequence is 11 residues long. This CDR3 reads CASSSYYGYTF. The CDR3, as DNA: TGTGCCAGCTCATCGTACTATGGCTACACCTTC.

This chain connects TRBV4-1 to TRBJ1-5; 7 nucleotides match TRBD1. The CDR3 totals 16 residues. Germline CDR1 is MGHRA and CDR2 is YSYEKL. J lost 5 bases, V lost 1 base, and 8 bases had no gene match. For the CDR3, the DNA is TGCGCCAGCAGCCAAGTAGGGGGCAAGAGGGATCAGCCCCAGCATTTT. It encodes CASSQVGGKRDQPQHF.

This chain joins TRBV5-1 and TRBJ2-1, with D uncertain. The CDR3 runs to 15 residues. Looked up from germline, CDR1 is SGHRS and CDR2 is YFSETQ. V shed 0 bases and J shed 8 bases, with 15 bases lying between them. The CDR3 sequence is CASSLVGSPDHEQFF. The CDR3 bases are TGCGCCAGCAGCTTGGTGGGCAGCCCAGATCATGAGCAGTTCTTC.

The CDR3 nucleotides are TGTGCCATCAGTGAGTCGGGCAGCCCCACCTACAATGAGCAGTTCTTC. The encoded protein is CAISESGSPTYNEQFF. The chain carries TRBV10-3 and TRBJ2-1; no firm D call. This CDR3 has 16 amino acids. V shed 0 bases and J shed 2 bases, with 11 bases lying between them. Germline loops: CDR1 ENHRY, CDR2 SYGVKD.

The genes are TRBV29-1 and TRBJ2-3; D unresolved. V gave up 7 bases and J gave up 2 bases, with 10 bases separating them. The CDR3 length is 12 residues. Germline CDR1 SQVTM, CDR2 ANQGSEA. In DNA, the CDR3 is TGCAGCGCTCGACCCCTCACAGATACGCAGTATTTT. The encoded protein is CSARPLTDTQYF.

In its sample, this clone was seen a few times. The gene calls are TRBV5-1 and TRBJ2-1, with 8 bases identical to TRBD2. Looked up from germline, CDR1 is SGHRS and CDR2 is YFSETQ. This CDR3 is 14 amino acids long. V shed 2 bases, J shed 7 bases, and the junction held 5 bases outside the gene matches. This CDR3 is CASSFGGALNEQFF. The CDR3 nucleotides are TGCGCCAGCAGCTTCGGGGGGGCCCTAAATGAGCAGTTCTTC.

This clone showed up just a few times. This chain joins TRBV6-5 and TRBJ2-3; D gene uncertain. CDR3 length equals 13 residues. The V gene's germline CDR1 is MNHEY and CDR2 SVGAGI. The germline V and J ends were trimmed by 5 bases and 4 bases, with 10 bases remaining between them. The CDR3 spells CASSEIRADTQYF. Here the CDR3 DNA reads TGTGCCAGCAGTGAAATACGGGCAGATACGCAGTATTTT.

The chain combines TRBV5-1 with TRBJ2-5; weak D call: TRBD1 (5 bases). V was shortened by 0 bases and J by 1 base, with 10 bases between the two germline ends. Germline CDR1 reads SGHRS; CDR2 reads YFSETQ. The CDR3 extends over 15 amino acids. CDR3 in DNA: TGCGCCAGCAGCTTGGCCGGCCAGGGCCAAGAGACCCAGTACTTC. Protein sequence: CASSLAGQGQETQYF.

This clone was seen a single time. The CDR3 protein is CASSDIIGLGSFFRTF. Written as DNA, the CDR3 is TGTGCCAGCAGTGATATTATCGGATTGGGATCCTTCTTCCGGACCTTC. The chain links TRBV6-1 to TRBJ1-2; D is unclear. The germline V and J ends were trimmed by 3 bases and 14 bases, with 28 bases remaining between them. From germline, CDR1 is MNHNS and CDR2 SASEGT. The CDR3 sequence is 16 residues long.

The rearrangement uses TRBV10-1 and TRBJ2-1, with TRBD2 matching 8 bases. Germline lookup yields CDR1 WNHNN and CDR2 SYGVQD (reference sequence). CDR3 size: 14 residues. The V gene end was trimmed by 3 bases and the J gene end by 8 bases; junction bases not matched to a gene: 6. This CDR3 reads CASSDPGLADEQFF. In DNA form, the CDR3 reads TGCGCCAGCAGTGACCCAGGACTAGCCGATGAGCAGTTCTTC.

J is TRBJ1-1 and V is TRBV29-1, with D unclear. The V and J ends lost 3 bases and 1 base respectively, with 15 bases between them. The CDR3 has 15 amino acids. Germline CDR1 and CDR2: SQVTM and ANQGSEA. CDR3 amino acids: CSVELLGSSNTEAFF. The CDR3 region has the DNA TGCAGCGTTGAGCTTTTGGGGTCGTCGAACACTGAAGCTTTCTTT.

V usage is TRBV7-9 and J usage is TRBJ1-2, with TRBD1 identical over 8 bases. The CDR3 length is 14 residues. Germline values: CDR1 SEHNR, CDR2 FQNEAQ (reference sequence). Losses at the gene ends were 5 bases for V and 7 bases for J; bases not matched to a gene: 9. The CDR3 reads CASSDAQGARGYTF. DNA for the CDR3: TGTGCCAGCAGCGACGCCCAGGGGGCGCGTGGCTACACCTTC.

The chain joins TRBV6-6 to TRBJ1-1; no definite D call. Trimming took 7 bases from V and 0 from J, leaving 12 bases between them. The CDR3 runs to 14 residues. Germline V gene lookup returns CDR1 MNHNY and CDR2 SVGAGI (reference sequence). CDR3: CASNDPSMNTEAFF. In nucleotides, the CDR3 is TGTGCCAGCAATGACCCGTCAATGAACACTGAAGCTTTCTTT.

V usage is TRBV6-1 and J usage is TRBJ2-1; TRBD1 aligns across 8 bases. Trimming removed 8 bases from V and 8 bases from J; junction bases left unmatched: 11. The V gene's germline CDR1 is MNHNS and CDR2 SASEGT. This CDR3 region has 14 residues. The DNA for the CDR3 is TGTGCCAGCCGCGACCACAGGGGGAGGCATGAGCAGTTCTTC. Encoded protein: CASRDHRGRHEQFF.

This clone was seen only a few times. This sequence joins TRBV6-1 and TRBJ2-1; no clear D. CDR3 length: 16 residues. The germline V and J ends were trimmed by 2 bases and 0 bases, with 11 bases remaining between them. Germline CDR1 reads MNHNS; CDR2 reads SASEGT. CDR3 sequence reads: CASSERLLGSYNEQFF. The DNA of the CDR3 is TGTGCCAGCAGTGAACGATTGCTCGGCTCCTACAATGAGCAGTTCTTC.